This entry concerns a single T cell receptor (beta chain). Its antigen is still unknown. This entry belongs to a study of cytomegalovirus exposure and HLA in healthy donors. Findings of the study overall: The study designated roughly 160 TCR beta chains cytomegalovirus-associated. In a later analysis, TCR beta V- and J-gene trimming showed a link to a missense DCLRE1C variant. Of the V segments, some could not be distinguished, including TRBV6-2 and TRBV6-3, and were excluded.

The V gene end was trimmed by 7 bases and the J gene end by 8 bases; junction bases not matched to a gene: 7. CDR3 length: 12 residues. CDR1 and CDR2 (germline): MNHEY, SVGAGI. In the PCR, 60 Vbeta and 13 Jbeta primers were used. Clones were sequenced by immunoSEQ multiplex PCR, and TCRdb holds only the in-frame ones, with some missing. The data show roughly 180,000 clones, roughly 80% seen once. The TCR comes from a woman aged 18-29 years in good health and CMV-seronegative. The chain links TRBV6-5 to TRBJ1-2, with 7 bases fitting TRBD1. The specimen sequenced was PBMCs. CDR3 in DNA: TGTGCCAGCACCTTGACAGGGCTCGGCTACACCTTC. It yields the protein CASTLTGLGYTF.